This TCR beta chain was found in a study of cytomegalovirus exposure and HLA in healthy donors. Looked up from germline, CDR1 is LGHNA and CDR2 is YSLEER. Between the trimmed V and J ends, which lost 1 base and 1 base, there was a span of 7 bases. The CDR3 runs to 14 residues. On this clone itself: Its antigen remains unknown.

This PCR relied on a set of 60 Vbeta primers and 13 Jbeta primers. Repertoires were generated with immunoSEQ multiplex PCR, while TCRdb's copy carries only in-frame clones and drops some. This sample has roughly 100,000 clones; 75% to 85% occur once, and the top ten carry under 4%. Findings of the study overall: It emerged from a later analysis that several of the most significant clusters appeared to be linked to common viral pathogens.

The sample comprised PBMCs. J is TRBJ1-1 and V is TRBV4-3; no clear D gene. This sequence originates from a male donor in good health and CMV-seropositive. As DNA, the CDR3 is TGCGCCAGCAGCCAAGTCACGGGGAACACTGAAGCTTTCTTT. Translated: CASSQVTGNTEAFF.